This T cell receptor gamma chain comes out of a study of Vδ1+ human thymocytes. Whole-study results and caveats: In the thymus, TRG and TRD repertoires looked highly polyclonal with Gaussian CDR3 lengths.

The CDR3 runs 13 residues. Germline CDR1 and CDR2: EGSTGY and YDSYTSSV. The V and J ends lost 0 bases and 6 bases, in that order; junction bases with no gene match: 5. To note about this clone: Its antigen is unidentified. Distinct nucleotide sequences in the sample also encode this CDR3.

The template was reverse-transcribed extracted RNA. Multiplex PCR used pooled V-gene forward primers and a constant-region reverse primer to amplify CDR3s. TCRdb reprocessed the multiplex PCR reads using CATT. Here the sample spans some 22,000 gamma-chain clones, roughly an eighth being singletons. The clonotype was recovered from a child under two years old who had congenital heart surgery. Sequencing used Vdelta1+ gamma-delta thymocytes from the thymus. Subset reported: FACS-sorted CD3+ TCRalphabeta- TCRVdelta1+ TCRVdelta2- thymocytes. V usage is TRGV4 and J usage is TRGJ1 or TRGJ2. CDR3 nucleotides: TGTGCCACCTGGGATGGGCCTCCTTATAAGAAACTCTTT. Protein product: CATWDGPPYKKLF.